This T cell receptor (beta chain) originates from a study of CD4+ T cells in melanoma. Findings and limits, study-wide: A reported correlation linked neoantigen-specific CD4+ T cells to CD8+, macrophage and B cell function. Diverse differentiation states were reported for melanoma neoantigen-specific CD4+ T cells.

Sequencing used immunoSEQ multiplex PCR; TCRdb keeps in-frame clones, though not all of them. The data contain more than 90,000 clones, around 93% of them seen just once; the ten biggest clones take up about 3.3%. In the case of this clone: Its antigen remains unidentified.

Specimen: peripheral blood. This clonotype originated in a human donor with melanoma.

The CDR3 sequence is CASSLPARVQFF. Here the CDR3 DNA reads TGTGCCAGCAGCTTACCGGCGCGGGTGCAGTTCTTC. The chain combines TRBV7-9 with TRBJ2-1; perhaps TRBD2 as D (5 bases). V was shortened by 2 bases and J by 12 bases, with 11 bases between the two germline ends. The CDR3 runs 12 residues. Germline V lookup: CDR1 SEHNR, CDR2 FQNEAQ (reference sequence).